Listed here is a single T cell receptor (beta chain). Its antigen is not identified. Regions amplified from RNA transcripts were the TCR beta CDR3 regions. A first-round RT-PCR of the TCR CDR3 used the HTBI primer set. Each CDR3 protein gets one entry after TCRdb re-called the multiplex PCR reads with MiXCR. The data contain hundreds of thousands of distinct CDR3 sequences, roughly 17% of them seen just once; the ten biggest clones take up around 17%. CDR1 is MNHNS and CDR2 is SASEGT in the germline V gene. This CDR3 comprises 17 residues. V lost 2 bases and J lost 0, with 15 bases in between. The data belong to a study of T cells in Graves' hyperthyroidism and ophthalmopathy. The study, taken as a whole, reports: Clonotypes that were expanded in thyroid above 0.001 mostly appeared in blood too. Separation of ophthalmopathy from stable hyperthyroidism was achieved by a 13 V-J model.

PBMCs came from 8.5 to 10 ml fresh peripheral blood. Sequenced material: blood. The chain recombines TRBV6-1 with TRBJ2-3; the D gene is possibly TRBD2 (5 bases). The sequence was collected from a woman under 30 with Graves' ophthalmopathy. Written as DNA, the CDR3 is TGTGCCAGCAGTGAAATCCCCCTAGCTTCTAGCACAGATACGCAGTATTTT. Translation: CASSEIPLASSTDTQYF.